Shown below are 14 T cell receptor beta chains from a single sample sequenced in a study of T cell responses to AZD1222 COVID-19 vaccine. TCRdb's table, derived via immunoSEQ multiplex PCR, lists solely in-frame clones and lacks some. The sample shows under 170,000 clones, about 93% of them seen only once. The sample was peripheral blood, taken on day 0 of AZD1222 vaccination. Receptor source: an adult in good health.

The rearrangement links TRBV7-6 to TRBJ1-6; TRBD1 matches 8 bases. The CDR3 consists of 17 residues. The junction had 14 bases not matched to a gene; V was cut back by 4 bases and J by 9 bases. Germline CDR1 is SGHVS and CDR2 is FNYEAQ. The CDR3 sequence: CASSWSSFGTGGSPLHF. DNA of the CDR3: TGTGCCAGCAGCTGGTCCTCATTCGGGACAGGAGGTTCACCCCTCCACTTT.

J is TRBJ1-1 and V is TRBV4-1; 9 bases align to TRBD1. The CDR3 is 15 residues long. Germline V gene lookup returns CDR1 MGHRA and CDR2 YSYEKL. V shed 4 bases, J shed 7 bases, and the junction held 10 bases outside the gene matches. The CDR3 coding sequence is TGCGCCAGCAGCCTCGGGACAGGGACGATCAGTGAAGCTTTCTTT. Amino acids: CASSLGTGTISEAFF.

The gene calls are TRBV19 and TRBJ1-6, with D unresolved. Per the germline V gene, CDR1 is LNHDA and CDR2 is SQIVND (reference sequence). The CDR3 totals 13 residues. V gave up 1 base and J gave up 7 bases, with 5 bases separating them. CDR3 nucleotide sequence: TGTGCCAGTAGTATAGGGGGAAATTCACCCCTCCACTTT. This gives the protein CASSIGGNSPLHF.

This clone was recorded once. CDR3 in amino acids: CASSIGDRAIYGYTF. The CDR3 DNA sequence: TGTGCCAGTAGTATTGGGGACAGGGCGATCTATGGCTACACCTTC. J is TRBJ1-2 and V is TRBV19; TRBD1 aligns across 9 bases. Germline V gives CDR1 LNHDA, CDR2 SQIVND (reference sequence). The CDR3 is 15 residues long. V dropped 3 bases and J dropped 4; count of bases not matched to a gene: 6.

This chain links TRBV28 with TRBJ1-5, with TRBD1 as a possible D gene (6 bases). V was clipped by 2 bases and J by 5 bases, with 16 bases between them. From germline, CDR1 is MDHEN and CDR2 SYDVKM. The CDR3 loop spans 16 amino acids. The CDR3: CASSLGGARWDQPQHF. The CDR3 coding sequence is TGTGCCAGCAGTTTAGGGGGGGCAAGGTGGGATCAGCCCCAGCATTTT.

The chain has TRBV2 and TRBJ1-1; D unresolved. The CDR3 has 13 residues. CDR1 and CDR2 from the germline V gene are SNHLY and FYNNEI. The V end was cut by 2 bases, the J end by 0 bases, with 4 bases between. CDR3 loop: CASSEYLNTEAFF. CDR3 sequence (DNA): TGTGCCAGCAGTGAATATTTGAACACTGAAGCTTTCTTT.

This clone was seen just once. The CDR3, as DNA: TGTGCCAGCAGTTCCCCTTACGACCCGAACACTGAAGCTTTCTTT. Residues: CASSSPYDPNTEAFF. V usage is TRBV6-2 or TRBV6-3 and J usage is TRBJ1-1, with unresolved D. Germline loops: CDR1 MNHEY, CDR2 SVGEGT. Trimming shortened V by 4 bases and J by 1 base, and 13 bases separated the two germline ends. The CDR3 has 15 residues.

V and J are TRBV2 and TRBJ2-1; 12 bases match TRBD2. Germline trimming cut 5 bases from V and 7 bases from J; bases unmatched to any gene: 12. The CDR3 length is 17 residues. CDR1 is SNHLY and CDR2 is FYNNEI in the germline V gene. The CDR3 sequence is CASSTGLAGGPGNEQFF. The CDR3 DNA sequence: TGTGCCAGCAGTACCGGTCTAGCGGGGGGGCCAGGGAATGAGCAGTTCTTC.

V usage is TRBV7-8 and J usage is TRBJ2-4; TRBD2 agrees at 10 bases. CDR3 length: 18 amino acids. V shed 0 bases and J 7 bases; nucleotides not matched to a gene: 12. Germline loops: CDR1 SGHVS, CDR2 FQNEAQ. The CDR3 nucleotides are TGTGCCAGCAGCTTAGCGAAGCTAGCGGGAGCTGGCTTTAACATTCAGTACTTC. Encoded protein: CASSLAKLAGAGFNIQYF.

As DNA, the CDR3 is TGCGCCAGCAGTGCCTCCGGGACAAGCTCCTACAATGAGCAGTTCTTC. As protein: CASSASGTSSYNEQFF. The rearrangement joins TRBV10-2 to TRBJ2-1; D might be TRBD1 (6 bases). V lost 4 bases, J lost 0 bases, and 13 bases lay in between. The CDR3 is made up of 16 amino acids. Germline values: CDR1 WSHSY, CDR2 SAAADI.

About this clone itself: The same CDR3 arises from other DNA sequences in this sample as well. The V gene is TRBV27, the J gene TRBJ1-4; 8 bases match TRBD1. CDR3 length equals 13 residues. After removal of 5 bases from V and 7 bases from J, the junction contained 3 bases not matched to a gene. Germline CDR1 and CDR2: MNHEY and SMNVEV (reference sequence). The CDR3 loop is CASSPRGREKLFF. As DNA, the CDR3 is TGTGCCAGCAGTCCCAGGGGGCGTGAAAAACTGTTTTTT. The full variable domain, its missing parts supplied by reference TRBV27 and TRBJ1-4, is EAQVTQNPRYLITVTGKKLTVTCSQNMNHEYMSWYRQDPGLGLRQIYYSMNVEVTDKGDVPEGYKVSRKEKRNFPLILESPSPNQTSLYFCASSPRGREKLFFGSGTQLSVL.

This clone has just one count. J is TRBJ2-3 and V is TRBV6-5; the match to TRBD2 covers 13 bases. V was pared by 5 bases and J by 4 bases, with 3 bases of the junction left unmatched. The CDR3 is made up of 15 amino acids. Germline values: CDR1 MNHEY, CDR2 SVGAGI. CDR3 coding DNA: TGTGCCAGCAGTCAGACTAGCGGGAGGTCAGATACGCAGTATTTT. Protein sequence: CASSQTSGRSDTQYF.

The gene calls are TRBV5-4 and TRBJ1-2; 8 bases fit TRBD1. The CDR3 sequence is 15 residues long. The V and J ends lost 4 bases and 4 bases, in that order; junction bases with no gene match: 9. CDR1 SGHNT and CDR2 YYREEE come from the germline V gene (reference sequence). The CDR3 loop is CASSIGTGHAYGYTF. Written as DNA, the CDR3 is TGTGCCAGCAGCATAGGGACAGGACACGCCTATGGCTACACCTTC. The full variable domain, completed using reference TRBV5-4 and TRBJ1-2, is ETGVTQSPTHLIKTRGQQVTLRCSSQSGHNTVSWYQQALGQGPQFIFQYYREEENGRGNFPPRFSGLQFPNYSSELNVNALELDDSALYLCASSIGTGHAYGYTFGSGTRLTVV.

The chain carries TRBV19 and TRBJ1-1; 7 bases agree with TRBD1. CDR1 and CDR2 from the germline V gene are LNHDA and SQIVND (reference sequence). The CDR3 sequence is 13 residues long. V shed 4 bases and J 4 bases; nucleotides not matched to a gene: 3. The CDR3 coding sequence is TGTGCCAGTAGTACTCGGACAGGCACTGAAGCTTTCTTT. It codes for CASSTRTGTEAFF.